This entry concerns a single T cell receptor beta chain. The antigen is undetermined. CDR1 and CDR2 from the germline V gene are MGHDK and SYGVNS. The CDR3 consists of 15 residues. The record originates from a study of T cells expressing NK-cell markers. Looking at the study overall: Sorted CD3+CD56-NKG2C+, CD3+CD56+NKG2C+ and CD3+CD56+NKG2C- T cells supplied the TCR beta repertoires. Seven of the eight sequenced donors were HCMV-seropositive; one was seronegative. Findings and limits, study-wide: The CD3+CD56-NKG2C+ fraction of several donors was also led by these clonotypes.

What made the TCR beta cDNA was 5'RACE template switching with UMIs. TCRdb re-analyzed the 5' RACE reads; it lists each CDR3 protein once, without DNA. The data include some 600,000 distinct CDR3 sequences; the top ten clones carry approximately 3.6%. The sequenced material came from blood T cells: a sorted CD56 or NKG2C T cell subset, CD4+ or CD8+ T cells, or bulk PBMC T cells (not recorded which). The rearrangement joins TRBV25-1 to TRBJ2-3; checking the TCRdb D call of TRBD2 is not possible without DNA. The TCR was taken from a man between 18 and 35 years old in good health. CDR3 amino acids: CASSEWAGPTDTQYF.